The clone carrying this TCR beta chain came up a few times. Its antigen is not known. Germline CDR1 and CDR2: SGHNT and YENEEA. Trimming at V came to 5 bases and at J to 2 bases, leaving 2 bases not matched to a gene. The length of the CDR3 is 13 residues. As every portion of the isolated RNA was reverse transcribed, the sequencing read expressed TCRB transcripts. Method: immunoSEQ multiplex PCR; TCRdb's copy keeps in-frame clones and lacks some. The sample holds more than 300,000 clones, roughly 13% seen once. These data originate in a study of beta chain features in type 1 diabetes. Findings of the study overall: A moderate, significant TCRB CDR3 shortening appeared in type 1 diabetes across four CD4+ subsets.

Sequenced: naive CD4+ T cells from blood. The chain links TRBV11-3 to TRBJ1-2; 7 bases align to TRBD1. This sequence was found in a woman aged 18-30 years with type 1 diabetes. The chain's CDR3 is CASSQQGNYGYTF. Here the CDR3 DNA reads TGTGCCAGCAGCCAACAGGGGAACTATGGCTACACCTTC.